This entry lists 17 T cell receptor beta chains sequenced from one sample in a study of early T cells in non-severe SARS-CoV-2 infection. TCRdb itself ran the 5' RACE reads through MiXCR, one entry per CDR3 protein. The sample carries about 66,000 distinct CDR3 sequences, more than 15% recorded once. The sequences come from whole blood, collected at baseline. Source of these receptors: an adult who was a healthcare worker with PCR-confirmed SARS-CoV-2 infection or an uninfected control (not recorded which).

This clonotype has at least ten counts. V usage is TRBV12-3 or TRBV12-4 and J usage is TRBJ2-7; D tentatively fits TRBD1 or TRBD2 (6 bases each). The CDR3 is 16 residues long. The V end was cut by 2 bases, the J end by 6 bases, with 20 bases between. The CDR3: CASSLRGDGGAFEQYF. Written as DNA, the CDR3 is TGTGCCAGCAGTTTAAGAGGGGACGGGGGCGCCTTCGAGCAGTACTTC.

This clonotype showed up just a few times. The genes are TRBV20-1 and TRBJ2-1; tentative D call: TRBD1 (5 bases). Germline CDR1 is DFQATT and CDR2 is SNEGSKA (reference sequence). This CDR3 contains 14 residues. V was trimmed by 2 bases and J by 6 bases, leaving 14 bases between them. The CDR3 nucleotides are TGCAGTGCTAGACGCAGGGAAGTCATCAATGAGCAGTTCTTC. This translates into CSARRREVINEQFF.

This clonotype has at least ten counts. V is TRBV10-2 and J is TRBJ1-1; D remains ambiguous. With 4 bases removed from V and 0 bases from J, the gap between germline ends came to 6 bases. The V gene's germline CDR1 is WSHSY and CDR2 SAAADI. The CDR3 covers 13 residues. CDR3 in amino acids: CASSGQMNTEAFF. The CDR3 DNA sequence: TGCGCCAGCAGTGGGCAGATGAACACTGAAGCTTTCTTT.

This clonotype was counted many times. The chain is built from TRBV20-1 and TRBJ2-2; a weak D match, TRBD2 (6 bases). The germline V and J ends were trimmed by 2 bases and 5 bases, with 15 bases remaining between them. CDR1 and CDR2 from the germline V gene are DFQATT and SNEGSKA (reference sequence). The CDR3 totals 15 residues. The CDR3 is CSARPSGLPTGELFF. In DNA form, the CDR3 reads TGCAGTGCTAGACCCTCGGGACTTCCTACCGGGGAGCTGTTTTTT.

V and J are TRBV25-1 and TRBJ1-2, with a tentative D call TRBD1 (6 bases). Trimming stripped 2 bases from V and 8 bases from J, with 9 bases between. This CDR3 contains 12 residues. Germline CDR1 MGHDK, CDR2 SYGVNS. The DNA for the CDR3 is TGTGCCAGCAGTGAAGTGGGGGGCGGCTACACCTTC. Translated: CASSEVGGGYTF.

V gene TRBV5-1 combines with J gene TRBJ2-1, with 9 bases lining up with TRBD2. Germline V gives CDR1 SGHRS, CDR2 YFSETQ. Trimming took 5 bases from V and 5 from J; bases not matched to a gene: 8. The CDR3 length is 15 residues. The CDR3, as DNA: TGCGCCAGCAGTTCCCCTAGCGGGGAGAACAATGAGCAGTTCTTC. This codes for CASSSPSGENNEQFF.

This clonotype was recorded a few times. The gene calls are TRBV16 and TRBJ1-5; possibly TRBD1 for D (5 bases). V was trimmed by 1 base and J by 6 bases, leaving 13 bases between them. The CDR3 loop spans 15 amino acids. CDR1 is KGHSY, CDR2 FQNENV, per germline. The DNA for the CDR3 is TGTGCCAGCAGCCAATTACCAGGGAGCGGTCAGCCCCAGCATTTT. Its protein product is CASSQLPGSGQPQHF.

This chain joins TRBV7-9 and TRBJ2-5; 8 nucleotides match TRBD1. After removal of 4 bases from V and 5 bases from J, the junction contained 9 bases not matched to a gene. Germline V gives CDR1 SEHNR, CDR2 FQNEAQ (reference sequence). The CDR3 consists of 15 residues. The CDR3 loop reads CASSSIQGAGETQYF. DNA for the CDR3: TGTGCCAGCAGCTCCATCCAGGGGGCGGGTGAGACCCAGTACTTC.

This clonotype was counted a few times. This chain connects TRBV11-2 to TRBJ2-2; D not resolved. Germline V CDR1 and CDR2: SGHAT, FQNNGV. V was shortened by 3 bases and J by 7 bases, with 6 bases between the two germline ends. CDR3 length: 12 amino acids. The CDR3 sequence is CASSFKGGELFF. The CDR3 DNA follows: TGTGCCAGCAGCTTTAAAGGCGGGGAGCTGTTTTTT.

This clonotype turned up a few times. This chain links TRBV29-1 with TRBJ2-7; 11 nucleotides match TRBD1. Germline-derived CDR1 and CDR2 are SQVTM and ANQGSEA. The CDR3 is 12 residues long. V was pared by 6 bases and J by 3 bases, with 1 base of the junction left unmatched. CDR3 sequence reads: CSVGQGVYEQYF. CDR3 nucleotide sequence: TGCAGCGTGGGACAGGGGGTCTACGAGCAGTACTTC.

In its sample, this clonotype was seen a few times. The chain joins TRBV5-5 to TRBJ1-6; weak D call: TRBD1 (5 bases). V was cut by 4 bases and J by 10 bases, with 15 bases left in between. In germline, CDR1 is SGHKS, CDR2 YYEKEE (reference sequence). This CDR3 comprises 14 residues. Here the CDR3 DNA reads TGTGCCAGCAGCGAACGGACTTGGGACTCACCCCTCCACTTT. The encoded protein is CASSERTWDSPLHF.

In this sample, this clonotype turned up a few times. This chain links TRBV9 with TRBJ2-1, with TRBD2 matching over 7 bases. The germline gives CDR1 SGDLS, CDR2 YYNGEE. The CDR3 sequence is 15 residues long. V was pared by 0 bases and J by 8 bases, with 8 bases of the junction left unmatched. CDR3 nucleotides: TGTGCCAGCAGCGTAGTCCCCAACCGGGGGGATGAGCAGTTCTTC. Amino acids: CASSVVPNRGDEQFF.

V usage is TRBV3-1 and J usage is TRBJ2-3; TRBD1 agrees at 10 bases. Germline-derived CDR1 and CDR2 are LGHDT and YNNKEL (reference sequence). This CDR3 is 16 amino acids long. Unmatched junction bases numbered 6, after V lost 1 base and J lost 5 bases. The CDR3 DNA follows: TGTGCCAGCAGCCAAGTTGCGACAGGGGGCAGAGATACGCAGTATTTT. Translated, it gives CASSQVATGGRDTQYF.

This chain links TRBV5-1 with TRBJ2-6; 10 bases map to TRBD1. The CDR3 covers 17 residues. The J segment lost 2 bases and the V segment lost 5 bases, leaving 7 bases of the junction unmatched. CDR1 and CDR2 (germline): SGHRS, YFSETQ. Written as DNA, the CDR3 is TGCGCCAGCAGTCGGGACAGGGGTAGTCCTGGGGCCAACGTCCTGACTTTC. As protein: CASSRDRGSPGANVLTF. Combining the CDR3 with reference TRBV5-1 and TRBJ2-6 gives the whole variable domain KAGVTQTPRYLIKTRGQQVTLSCSPISGHRSVSWYQQTPGQGLQFLFEYFSETQRNKGNFPGRFSGRQFSNSRSEMNVSTLELGDSALYLCASSRDRGSPGANVLTFGAGSRLTVL.

In its sample, this clonotype was seen a few times. The V call is TRBV7-8, the J call TRBJ2-1; D gene unclear. CDR3 length: 13 amino acids. In germline, CDR1 is SGHVS, CDR2 FQNEAQ. The V and J ends lost 2 bases and 8 bases respectively, with 10 bases between them. This chain's CDR3 is CASSLPNVYEQFF. CDR3 in DNA: TGTGCCAGCAGCTTACCCAACGTCTATGAGCAGTTCTTC.

In its sample, this clonotype is medium-sized. The chain joins TRBV12-3 or TRBV12-4 to TRBJ1-2, with 8 bases aligning to TRBD1. This CDR3 is built from 14 residues. Losses at the gene ends were 3 bases for V and 1 base for J; bases not matched to a gene: 1. The CDR3 DNA follows: TGTGCCAGCAGTTTGACAGGGGATAACTATGGCTACACCTTC. Residues: CASSLTGDNYGYTF.

The chain joins TRBV20-1 to TRBJ2-7; D is perhaps TRBD1 (6 bases). Germline CDR1 and CDR2: DFQATT and SNEGSKA (reference sequence). The ends were cut back, 0 bases at V and 2 bases at J, with 26 bases in the middle. The CDR3 runs 19 residues. The CDR3 region is CSARDLFPTGQQNAYEQYF. Written as DNA, the CDR3 is TGCAGTGCTAGAGATCTCTTCCCTACAGGGCAACAGAATGCCTACGAGCAGTACTTC.